This T cell receptor beta chain was recorded in a study of CD8 T cells in Susac syndrome. The CDR3 is 14 residues long. Germline CDR1 LGHDT, CDR2 YNNKEL (reference sequence). V lost 3 bases and J 8 bases, leaving 16 bases between the germline ends. RNA amounts of about 0.45 to 1 ug underwent reverse transcription with random hexamers. TCRdb redid the calling of the immunoSEQ multiplex PCR reads with MiXCR, one entry per CDR3 protein. The data contain approximately 270,000 distinct CDR3 sequences, around 93% of them seen just once; the ten biggest clones take up 0.055% to 0.075%. The source material was CD4+ T cells from PBMCs. This receptor was obtained from a human donor with multiple sclerosis. The chain couples TRBV3-1 to TRBJ1-1; possible D gene TRBD1, 6 bases. CDR3 region: CASSQIEGTGEAFF. The CDR3 DNA reads as TGTGCCAGCAGCCAGATTGAGGGAACAGGGGAAGCTTTCTTT. Variable domain in full (rest from reference TRBV3-1 and TRBJ1-1): DTAVSQTPKYLVTQMGNDKSIKCEQNLGHDTMYWYKQDSKKFLKIMFSYNNKELIINETVPNRFSPKSPDKAHLNLHINSLELGDSAVYFCASSQIEGTGEAFFGQGTRLTVV.